The 32 T cell receptor beta chains given below trace back to one sample, sequenced in a study of glioma-infiltrating T cells after dendritic cell vaccination. Profiled with immunoSEQ multiplex PCR; TCRdb holds only in-frame clones, not every one. The data show fewer than 75,000 clones, 80% to 85% seen once. Sequenced material: blood, taken before dendritic cell vaccination. The receptors shown here come from a human donor with glioblastoma.

V gene TRBV25-1 combines with J gene TRBJ1-2; tentatively, D is TRBD1 (6 bases). The CDR3 is 17 amino acids. Germline V gives CDR1 MGHDK, CDR2 SYGVNS. Trimming stripped 8 bases from V and 4 bases from J, with 26 bases between. In DNA, the CDR3 is TGTGCCAGCGCCCCGGTTTCGGGGGGCCGGGGGACCTATGGCTACACCTTC. Protein product: CASAPVSGGRGTYGYTF.

The chain couples TRBV7-2 to TRBJ2-2, with 7 bases lining up with TRBD2. CDR1 and CDR2 from the germline V gene are SGHTA and FQGNSA. The CDR3 contains 14 residues. V lost 3 bases to trimming and J lost 4 bases; unmatched junction nucleotides: 2. CDR3 sequence: CASSLGGTTGELFF. The CDR3, as DNA: TGTGCCAGCAGCTTGGGGGGGACCACCGGGGAGCTGTTTTTT.

V usage is TRBV7-9 and J usage is TRBJ1-2, with TRBD1 as a possible D gene (5 bases). From germline, CDR1 is SEHNR and CDR2 FQNEAQ (reference sequence). Between the trimmed V and J ends, which lost 4 bases and 4 bases, there was a span of 10 bases. CDR3 length equals 13 residues. CDR3 sequence: CASSSNGGYGYTF. The CDR3 bases are TGTGCCAGCAGCTCCAACGGGGGCTATGGCTACACCTTC.

This clone has just one count. The chain has TRBV28 and TRBJ2-7, with a possible D match to TRBD1 (6 bases). The CDR3 spans 14 residues. Trimming took off 10 bases at V and 3 bases at J, with 19 bases between the two ends. The V gene's germline CDR1 is MDHEN and CDR2 SYDVKM. CDR3 DNA sequence: TGTGCCACCACCCCCCCTGACAGGTTCTACGAGCAGTACTTC. Translated: CATTPPDRFYEQYF.

This chain uses TRBV6-1 with TRBJ1-4; D is unclear. There are 15 residues in the CDR3. CDR1 and CDR2 (germline): MNHNS, SASEGT. The V gene lost 2 bases and the J gene lost 6 bases, with 13 bases spanning the gap. CDR3 DNA: TGTGCCAGCAGTGAATTTACGTCGCCGGATGAAAAACTGTTTTTT. Protein product: CASSEFTSPDEKLFF.

The chain combines TRBV5-1 with TRBJ2-7; the match to TRBD1 covers 10 bases. V was clipped by 0 bases and J by 3 bases; unmatched bases: 6. The CDR3 consists of 16 residues. From germline, CDR1 is SGHRS and CDR2 YFSETQ. DNA of the CDR3: TGCGCCAGCAGCTTGGATTGGACAGGGGGATACTACGAGCAGTACTTC. Translating gives CASSLDWTGGYYEQYF.

The chain combines TRBV5-5 with TRBJ1-1; 7 nucleotides line up with TRBD1. J lost 6 bases, V lost 4 bases, and 6 bases had no gene match. The CDR3 is 13 amino acids. Per germline, CDR1 SGHKS and CDR2 YYEKEE (reference sequence). CDR3 region: CASSRDREAEAFF. In nucleotides, the CDR3 is TGTGCCAGCAGCCGAGACAGGGAGGCTGAAGCTTTCTTT.

The rearrangement joins TRBV11-2 to TRBJ1-3, with 8 nucleotides matching TRBD1. CDR1 and CDR2 (germline): SGHAT, FQNNGV. The ends lost 5 bases at V and 3 bases at J; junction bases unmatched: 9. This CDR3 is 16 amino acids long. For the CDR3, the DNA is TGTGCCAGCAGCCCCTGGGACAGGCTACGTGGAAACACCATATATTTT. This encodes CASSPWDRLRGNTIYF.

This chain links TRBV4-2 with TRBJ1-6; 7 bases agree with TRBD1. V lost 5 bases, J lost 7 bases, and 5 bases stayed unmatched. The CDR3 has 14 residues. CDR1 and CDR2 (germline): LGHNA, YNFKEQ. CDR3 sequence: CASSEGQPNSPLHF. The CDR3 DNA reads as TGTGCCAGCAGCGAGGGACAGCCGAATTCACCCCTCCACTTT.

The V and J genes are TRBV5-1 and TRBJ2-2; D is perhaps TRBD1 (5 bases). The germline gives CDR1 SGHRS, CDR2 YFSETQ. Trimming cost V 5 bases and J 1 base, with 9 bases left between them. The CDR3 loop spans 14 amino acids. The CDR3 protein is CASRLDRNTGELFF. As DNA, the CDR3 is TGCGCCAGCAGACTTGACAGGAACACCGGGGAGCTGTTTTTT.

DNA for the CDR3: TGTGCCAGCAGTGCTCTAGGGGTCCAAGAGACCCAGTACTTC. Encoded protein: CASSALGVQETQYF. The chain uses TRBV27 and TRBJ2-5; perhaps TRBD1 as D (5 bases). The V gene lost 5 bases and the J gene lost 1 base, with 11 bases spanning the gap. The germline V gene encodes CDR1 MNHEY and CDR2 SMNVEV (reference sequence). The CDR3 is 14 amino acids.

The chain recombines TRBV5-1 with TRBJ2-1, with TRBD1 matching 9 bases. Unmatched junction bases numbered 2, after V lost 4 bases and J lost 3 bases. Germline CDR1 SGHRS, CDR2 YFSETQ. This CDR3 contains 14 residues. As DNA, the CDR3 is TGCGCCAGCAGCCGGGACAGGGACTACAATGAGCAGTTCTTC. Encoded protein: CASSRDRDYNEQFF.

The CDR3 DNA sequence: TGTGCCAGTAGTATACGGGGGGGACTTCCTGAGCAGTTCTTC. Protein sequence: CASSIRGGLPEQFF. This sequence joins TRBV19 and TRBJ2-1; 8 bases are a match to TRBD2. V shed 2 bases, J shed 9 bases, and the junction held 6 bases outside the gene matches. The CDR3 totals 14 residues. Germline V gene data show CDR1 as LNHDA and CDR2 as SQIVND (reference sequence).

The chain employs TRBV6-1 and TRBJ1-1; D is undetermined. The CDR3 sequence is 13 residues long. Trimming stripped 4 bases from V and 4 bases from J, with 10 bases between. Germline assignment: CDR1 MNHNS and CDR2 SASEGT. CDR3 in amino acids: CASSASESTEAFF. CDR3 nucleotide sequence: TGTGCCAGCAGTGCCTCGGAGAGCACTGAAGCTTTCTTT.

This rearrangement joins TRBV6-6 to TRBJ1-2; 8 bases map to TRBD1. CDR3 length: 15 amino acids. Per the germline V gene, CDR1 is MNHNY and CDR2 is SVGAGI (reference sequence). The V segment lost 0 bases and the J segment 3 bases; nucleotides outside the gene matches: 3. The CDR3 nucleotides read TGTGCCAGCAGTTACTCGGCAGGGGGCGACTATGGCTACACCTTC. This codes for CASSYSAGGDYGYTF.

The chain links TRBV5-1 to TRBJ2-7, with TRBD1 as a possible D gene (5 bases). This CDR3 spans 16 amino acids. Germline lookup yields CDR1 SGHRS and CDR2 YFSETQ. The V end was cut by 4 bases, the J end by 3 bases, with 20 bases between. The CDR3 here is CASSPGPSSGIYEQYF. In DNA, the CDR3 is TGCGCCAGCAGCCCAGGGCCCTCAAGTGGGATCTACGAGCAGTACTTC.

V and J are TRBV15 and TRBJ1-1; the D gene is possibly TRBD1 (5 bases). The CDR3 consists of 17 residues. Germline CDR1 LNHNV, CDR2 YYDKDF (reference sequence). V was trimmed by 0 bases and J by 0 bases, leaving 14 bases between them. The chain's CDR3 is CATSRELGQGMNTEAFF. The CDR3 DNA follows: TGTGCCACCAGCAGAGAATTGGGGCAGGGAATGAACACTGAAGCTTTCTTT. The whole variable domain, filled in from reference TRBV15 and TRBJ1-1, reads DAMVIQNPRYQVTQFGKPVTLSCSQTLNHNVMYWYQQKSSQAPKLLFHYYDKDFNNEADTPDNFQSRRPNTSFCFLDIRSPGLGDTAMYLCATSRELGQGMNTEAFFGQGTRLTVV.

V is TRBV18 and J is TRBJ1-2; 8 nucleotides line up with TRBD1. The CDR3 length is 14 residues. V dropped 7 bases and J dropped 8; count of bases not matched to a gene: 12. Germline assignment: CDR1 KGHSH and CDR2 LQKENI. CDR3 DNA sequence: TGTGCCAGCTTCACCGGGCAGGGGGCTCAGGGCTACACCTTC. Translation: CASFTGQGAQGYTF. Supplemented by reference TRBV18 and TRBJ1-2, the full variable domain reads NAGVMQNPRHLVRRRGQEARLRCSPMKGHSHVYWYRQLPEEGLKFMVYLQKENIIDESGMPKERFSAEFPKEGPSILRIQQVVRGDSAAYFCASFTGQGAQGYTFGSGTRLTVV.

Written as DNA, the CDR3 is TGTGCCAGCAGCCTGAGCGGGGGGGAGTCCTACGAGCAGTACTTC. Protein product: CASSLSGGESYEQYF. The chain employs TRBV7-2 and TRBJ2-7; 10 positions match TRBD2. The length of the CDR3 is 15 residues. With V trimmed by 5 bases and J by 1 base, 5 bases remained unmatched. Germline assignment: CDR1 SGHTA and CDR2 FQGNSA.

The chain joins TRBV5-6 to TRBJ2-3; D is undetermined. The CDR3 length is 13 residues. V dropped 0 bases and J dropped 6 bases, with 8 bases sitting between them. CDR1 is SGHDT, CDR2 YYEEEE, per germline. CDR3 in DNA: TGTGCCAGCAGCTTGGCCCCCGAGGATACGCAGTATTTT. Encoded protein: CASSLAPEDTQYF.

This clone was seen repeatedly, ten times or more. This chain connects TRBV6-6 to TRBJ2-1; weak D call: TRBD1 (6 bases). Germline values: CDR1 MNHNY, CDR2 SVGAGI (reference sequence). V lost 3 bases and J 2 bases, leaving 11 bases between the germline ends. The CDR3 length is 15 residues. The CDR3 DNA reads as TGTGCCAGCAGTTATATCAGGGACACCTACAATGAGCAGTTCTTC. Its protein product is CASSYIRDTYNEQFF.

The genes are TRBV29-1 and TRBJ1-3, with TRBD1 matching 9 bases. CDR1 SQVTM and CDR2 ANQGSEA come from the germline V gene. V was clipped by 2 bases and J by 0 bases; unmatched bases: 2. CDR3 size: 15 residues. CDR3 protein: CSVETGGSSGNTIYF. The CDR3 DNA sequence: TGCAGCGTTGAAACAGGGGGCTCCTCTGGAAACACCATATATTTT.

V gene TRBV7-2 combines with J gene TRBJ1-1; D is unclear. CDR3 length: 13 amino acids. Deletions cut 0 bases from V and 4 bases from J, with 6 bases between. The germline V gene encodes CDR1 SGHTA and CDR2 FQGNSA. The CDR3: CASSLAAVTEAFF. For the CDR3, the DNA is TGTGCCAGCAGCTTAGCGGCGGTCACTGAAGCTTTCTTT.

The rearrangement joins TRBV4-2 to TRBJ1-2; the D gene is possibly TRBD1 (5 bases). Looked up from germline, CDR1 is LGHNA and CDR2 is YNFKEQ. The CDR3 has 15 amino acids. Trimming pared 0 bases from V and 6 bases from J, leaving 14 bases between. CDR3 amino acids: CASSQEASSGDGYTF. In DNA form, the CDR3 reads TGTGCCAGCAGCCAAGAGGCTTCTTCGGGGGATGGCTACACCTTC.

The V call is TRBV6-5, the J call TRBJ1-1, with D possibly TRBD1 on 5 matching bases. The CDR3 loop spans 12 amino acids. Germline V lookup: CDR1 MNHEY, CDR2 SVGAGI. Trimming shortened V by 7 bases and J by 1 base, and 7 bases separated the two germline ends. CDR3 bases: TGTGCCAGCACAGGGAAGAACACTGAAGCTTTCTTT. The encoded protein is CASTGKNTEAFF.

This rearrangement joins TRBV15 to TRBJ2-7, with D possibly being TRBD1 (5 bases). The CDR3 runs to 15 residues. Trimming removed 0 bases from V and 5 bases from J, with 14 bases in between. The germline gives CDR1 LNHNV, CDR2 YYDKDF (reference sequence). The CDR3 protein is CATSREDIGANEQYF. The CDR3 nucleotides are TGTGCCACCAGCAGAGAGGATATAGGGGCAAACGAGCAGTACTTC.

The V gene is TRBV11-2, the J gene TRBJ1-6; 10 nucleotides match TRBD1. The CDR3 totals 19 residues. Per the germline V gene, CDR1 is SGHAT and CDR2 is FQNNGV. V dropped 0 bases and J dropped 6; count of bases not matched to a gene: 11. CDR3 sequence: CASSLDGTGEFEVNSPLHF. The CDR3 bases are TGTGCCAGCAGCTTAGATGGGACAGGGGAATTTGAAGTTAATTCACCCCTCCACTTT.

The V and J genes are TRBV2 and TRBJ1-1, with D tentatively TRBD1 (5 bases). CDR1 and CDR2 from the germline V gene are SNHLY and FYNNEI. Trimming shortened V by 2 bases and J by 5 bases, and 15 bases separated the two germline ends. CDR3 size: 15 residues. DNA of the CDR3: TGTGCCAGCAGTGAATCGGTTGGGGGAGGAACTGAAGCTTTCTTT. It specifies CASSESVGGGTEAFF.

The J gene is TRBJ2-3, the V gene TRBV5-4; weak D call: TRBD1 (5 bases). CDR3 length equals 17 residues. Germline V gene lookup returns CDR1 SGHNT and CDR2 YYREEE (reference sequence). The V end was cut by 4 bases, the J end by 1 base, with 19 bases between. DNA of the CDR3: TGTGCCAGCAGCCCGGCTCTTAGGGGTCCCCGCACAGATACGCAGTATTTT. This sequence encodes CASSPALRGPRTDTQYF.

The genes are TRBV6-6 and TRBJ2-7; 10 bases line up with TRBD1. This CDR3 comprises 15 residues. V shed 2 bases, J shed 0 bases, and the junction held 1 base outside the gene matches. CDR1 and CDR2 from the germline V gene are MNHNY and SVGAGI (reference sequence). CDR3 in DNA: TGTGCCAGCAGTTACGGGACAGGGGACTCCTACGAGCAGTACTTC. Its translation is CASSYGTGDSYEQYF.

V gene TRBV6-5 combines with J gene TRBJ2-7; D possibly corresponds to TRBD2 (6 bases). The V end was cut by 5 bases, the J end by 2 bases, with 16 bases between. The CDR3 spans 15 residues. Per germline, CDR1 MNHEY and CDR2 SVGAGI. CDR3 loop: CASSTSGLGTYEQYF. Here the CDR3 DNA reads TGTGCCAGCAGTACAAGCGGGTTGGGAACCTACGAGCAGTACTTC.

The chain recombines TRBV7-9 with TRBJ1-1; 9 bases map to TRBD1. Germline values: CDR1 SEHNR, CDR2 FQNEAQ (reference sequence). This CDR3 contains 15 residues. The V gene end was trimmed by 4 bases and the J gene end by 6 bases; junction bases not matched to a gene: 9. CDR3 in DNA: TGTGCCAGCAGCTCCCGGACAGGGGACGGTGCTGAAGCTTTCTTT. This translates into CASSSRTGDGAEAFF.